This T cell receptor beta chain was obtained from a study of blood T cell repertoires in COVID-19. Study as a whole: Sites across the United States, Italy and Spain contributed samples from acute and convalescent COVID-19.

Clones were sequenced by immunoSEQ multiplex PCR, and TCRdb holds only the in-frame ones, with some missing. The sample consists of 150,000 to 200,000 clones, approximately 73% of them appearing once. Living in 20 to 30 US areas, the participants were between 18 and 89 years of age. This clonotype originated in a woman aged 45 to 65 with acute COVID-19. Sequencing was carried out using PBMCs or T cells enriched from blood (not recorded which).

The CDR3 reads CAISESGRGQGADGQPQHF. The DNA of the CDR3 is TGTGCCATCAGTGAGTCGGGTCGGGGACAGGGGGCGGATGGTCAGCCCCAGCATTTT. The V and J genes are TRBV10-3 and TRBJ1-5; the match to TRBD1 covers 12 bases. CDR1 is ENHRY and CDR2 is SYGVKD in the germline V gene. The CDR3 extends over 19 amino acids. J was trimmed by 6 bases and V by 0 bases; bases with no gene match: 12.